These 15 T cell receptor beta chains came from one sample sequenced in a study of tumor-infiltrating lymphocytes in primary liver carcinoma. Unsorted bulk tissue of roughly 19-30 mg yielded co-extracted RNA and DNA. Total RNA (around 0.45 ug) served as template for TCR beta cDNA synthesis primed by a constant-region primer. Libraries of TCR beta came from three nested multiplex PCR rounds with slightly modified ARM-PCR. Amplification in the first two PCR rounds was performed using TRBV1-TRBV30 forward primers and a C-beta reverse primer for around 11 cycles each. Via MiXCR, TCRdb re-called the multiplex PCR reads, giving one row per CDR3 protein. The sample lists some 190,000 distinct CDR3 sequences, 85% occurring once. Sequencing was performed on tumor tissue from primary liver carcinoma. The receptors here all came from a man aged 40-49 years with primary liver carcinoma and hepatitis B virus infection.

Concerning this clonotype itself: The conserved closing phenylalanine or tryptophan is absent in this CDR3, likely reflecting a read error. The chain has TRBV28 and TRBJ2-3; tentatively, D is TRBD1 or TRBD2 (5 bases each). The germline V gene encodes CDR1 MDHEN and CDR2 SYDVKM. This CDR3 is 15 amino acids long. Trimming removed 4 bases from V and 2 bases from J, with 13 bases in between. The CDR3 is CASSSWDRSTDTQYV. The CDR3 DNA is TGTGCCAGCAGTTCATGGGACCGATCCACAGATACGCAGTATGTT.

To note about this clonotype: One end of the junction fails to match germline, which may point to a read error. The chain has TRBV7-9 and TRBJ2-7, with D possibly being TRBD1 (5 bases). The CDR3 covers 12 residues. The V gene's germline CDR1 is SEHNR and CDR2 FQNEAQ (reference sequence). CDR3 in DNA: TGTGCCAACAGCTTAGGGGTTCGCGAGCAGTATTTC. Protein: CANSLGVREQYF.

J is TRBJ1-1 and V is TRBV4-2; D gene unclear. The ends were cut back, 5 bases at V and 5 bases at J, with 21 bases in the middle. There are 16 residues in the CDR3. Germline V gene data show CDR1 as LGHNA and CDR2 as YNFKEQ. The CDR3: CASSIFTQDGETEAFF. In nucleotides, the CDR3 is TGTGCCAGCAGCATATTTACCCAAGACGGGGAGACTGAAGCTTTCTTT.

Worth noting for this clonotype: One end of the junction varies from germline; a read error may be responsible. This chain uses TRBV6-6 with TRBJ2-3, with D tentatively TRBD1 or TRBD2 (5 bases each). CDR1 and CDR2 (germline): MNHNY, SVGAGI (reference sequence). The CDR3 sequence is 17 residues long. The CDR3 bases are TGTGCTAGCAGACAGCAGGGTACTAGTGGCCTTACAGATACGCATTATTTT. This codes for CASRQQGTSGLTDTHYF.

As to this clonotype: Because the CDR3 is missing its conserved closing phenylalanine or tryptophan, this is likely a read error. The limits of the CDR3 on the DNA are not certain, so only TCRdb's listed CDR3 is given. This CDR3 reads CASSQFPPPADNDRFL. V gene TRBV4-3 combines with J gene TRBJ2-1; the table names TRBD2, a call not compared with the DNA. From germline, CDR1 is LGHNA and CDR2 YSLEER. The CDR3 length equals 16 residues, ends included.

This clonotype was recorded many times. This sequence joins TRBV29-1 and TRBJ1-1; no firm D call. The CDR3 is 13 residues long. The V gene's germline CDR1 is SQVTM and CDR2 ANQGSEA. V was pared by 7 bases and J by 0 bases, with 12 bases between. CDR3 amino acids: CSALPDLNTEAFF. CDR3 in DNA: TGCAGCGCCCTACCAGACCTGAACACTGAAGCTTTCTTT.

For this clonotype: Since a much larger clone is just one base distant, this may be a read error. Likely a read error: the CDR3 ends without its conserved phenylalanine or tryptophan. V gene TRBV5-4 combines with J gene TRBJ1-2; TRBD1 matches 7 bases. The CDR3 is made up of 14 amino acids. V trimming: 0 bases; J trimming: 4 bases; junction bases outside the gene matches: 3. Germline V gives CDR1 SGHNT, CDR2 YYREEE (reference sequence). The CDR3 region has the DNA TGTGCCAGCAGCTTGGACAGGGGTTTCTATGGCTACACCGTC. It encodes CASSLDRGFYGYTV.

As regards this clonotype: A read error may account for a junction end that differs from germline. The chain's CDR3 is CVSNAGGPNEEFF. DNA of the CDR3: TGTGTCAGCAACGCGGGAGGGCCGAATGAGGAGTTCTTC. The chain carries TRBV11-1 and TRBJ2-1; 9 nucleotides agree with TRBD2. CDR1 and CDR2 (germline): SGHAT, FQDESV (reference sequence). This CDR3 has 13 residues.

The chain couples TRBV6-5 to TRBJ1-6, with 7 bases lining up with TRBD1. Germline V gives CDR1 MNHEY, CDR2 SVGAGI. Unmatched junction bases numbered 8, after V lost 2 bases and J lost 10 bases. The CDR3 spans 15 residues. CDR3 sequence: CASSYPQGLGSPLHF. CDR3 nucleotide sequence: TGTGCCAGCAGTTACCCACAGGGGCTGGGGTCACCCCTCCACTTT.

This chain links TRBV6-1 with TRBJ2-1; D is unclear. The CDR3 length is 14 residues. Germline loops: CDR1 MNHNS, CDR2 SASEGT. Trimming shortened V by 6 bases and J by 8 bases, and 17 bases separated the two germline ends. In nucleotides, the CDR3 is TGTGCCAGCAGCCTTAGACATGGAAGGGATGAGCAGTTCTTC. Its protein is CASSLRHGRDEQFF.

With respect to this clonotype: No conserved phenylalanine or tryptophan ends this CDR3, so it is likely a read error. V and J are TRBV29-1 and TRBJ2-1; 7 bases fit TRBD1. Germline CDR1 reads SQVTM; CDR2 reads ANQGSEA. The trim removed 6 bases at V and 8 bases at J, leaving 10 bases unmatched. CDR3 length equals 13 residues. The CDR3 sequence is CSVMLPGQDEQFL. The CDR3 nucleotides are TGCAGCGTCATGCTCCCTGGACAGGATGAGCAGTTCTTG.

To note about this clonotype: A junction end diverges from the germline sequence, so it may reflect a read error. The chain couples TRBV6-2 or TRBV6-3 to TRBJ2-7; 10 positions match TRBD2. The CDR3 length is 15 residues. CDR1 is MNHEY, CDR2 SVGEGT, per germline. The CDR3 nucleotides are TGTACCAGCAGCACTCGGACTAGCGGAGGGTACGAGCAGTATTTC. Its translation is CTSSTRTSGGYEQYF.

About this clonotype: At one boundary the junction diverges from the germline segment, which might be a read error. The genes are TRBV12-3 or TRBV12-4 and TRBJ1-2, with D tentatively TRBD1 (6 bases). The CDR3 contains 15 residues. This CDR3 is CANSPDSSLNYGYTF. The CDR3 nucleotides read TGTGCCAACAGTCCGGACAGCTCCCTAAACTATGGTTACACCTTC.

This rearrangement joins TRBV29-1 to TRBJ1-1; D may be TRBD1 (5 bases). Germline lookup yields CDR1 SQVTM and CDR2 ANQGSEA. The CDR3 extends over 15 amino acids. The V end lost 5 bases, the J end lost 13 bases, and 29 bases lay between the germline ends. CDR3 nucleotides: TGCAGCGTTTCCGCCGGGTGGGGCATGAACACTGGAGTTTTCTTT. It specifies CSVSAGWGMNTGVFF.

Comments on this clonotype: An end of the junction does not agree with germline; a read error may underlie this. This chain links TRBV28 with TRBJ1-4; 7 nucleotides align to TRBD1. The CDR3 has 15 amino acids. The V gene's germline CDR1 is MDHEN and CDR2 SYDVKM. This CDR3 reads CPSSLGQDANEKLFF. CDR3 in DNA: TGTCCCAGCAGTCTCGGACAGGACGCTAATGAAAAACTGTTTTTT.